This record looks at one T cell receptor (beta chain) sequence and its context. Its antigen remains unidentified. The data are from a study of T cells in localized non-small cell lung cancer. Profiling relied on immunoSEQ multiplex PCR, and the TCRdb table lists in-frame clones only, not all of them. The repertoire includes tens of thousands of clones, 93% of them detected once, and 7.9% sits in the top ten. Whole-study results and caveats: Adjacent uninvolved lung tissue had the highest T cell clonality, exceeding tumor. A median of approximately 60 of the top 100 tumor clones appeared in adjacent lung, which was paired and uninvolved. Longer survival (overall) was linked to higher T cell density in blood. Sequencing involved a lone tumor region, leaving heterogeneity possible.

V shed 2 bases and J shed 4 bases, with 11 bases lying between them. This CDR3 is 14 amino acids long. Per germline, CDR1 MDHEN and CDR2 SYDVKM. The rearrangement joins TRBV28 to TRBJ1-2; D remains ambiguous. This clonotype was obtained from a female donor over 55 with stage I lung adenocarcinoma. The sequencing used peripheral blood, collected before any cancer treatment. CDR3: CASSLADFLYGYTF. CDR3 coding DNA: TGTGCCAGCAGTTTAGCGGACTTTCTCTATGGCTACACCTTC.